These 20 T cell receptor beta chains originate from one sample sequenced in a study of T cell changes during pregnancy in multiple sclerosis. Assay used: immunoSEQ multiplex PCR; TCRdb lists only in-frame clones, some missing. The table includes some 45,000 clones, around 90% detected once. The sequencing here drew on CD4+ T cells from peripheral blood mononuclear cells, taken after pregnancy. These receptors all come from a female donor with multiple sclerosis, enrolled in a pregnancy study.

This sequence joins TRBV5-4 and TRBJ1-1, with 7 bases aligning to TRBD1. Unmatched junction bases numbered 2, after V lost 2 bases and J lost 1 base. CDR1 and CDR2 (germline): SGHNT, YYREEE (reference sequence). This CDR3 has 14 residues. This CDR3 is CASSLYRGNTEAFF. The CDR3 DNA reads TGTGCCAGCAGCTTATACAGGGGGAACACTGAAGCTTTCTTT.

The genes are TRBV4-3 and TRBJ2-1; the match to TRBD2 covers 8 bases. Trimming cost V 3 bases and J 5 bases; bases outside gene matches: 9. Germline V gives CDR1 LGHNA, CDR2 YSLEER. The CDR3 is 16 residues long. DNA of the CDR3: TGCGCCAGCAGCCATTTTAGCGGGGAGGCTAACAATGAGCAGTTCTTC. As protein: CASSHFSGEANNEQFF.

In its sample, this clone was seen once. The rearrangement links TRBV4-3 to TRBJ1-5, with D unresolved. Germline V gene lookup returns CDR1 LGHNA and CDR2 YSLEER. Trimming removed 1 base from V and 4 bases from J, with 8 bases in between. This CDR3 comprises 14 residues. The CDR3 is CASSQGLRNQPQHF. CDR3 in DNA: TGCGCCAGCAGCCAAGGTTTACGGAATCAGCCCCAGCATTTT.

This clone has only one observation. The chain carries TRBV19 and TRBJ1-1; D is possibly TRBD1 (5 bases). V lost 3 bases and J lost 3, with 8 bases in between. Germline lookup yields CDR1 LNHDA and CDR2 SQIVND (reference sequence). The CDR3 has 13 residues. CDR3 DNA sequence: TGTGCCAGTAGTATTCAGGGTTACACTGAAGCTTTCTTT. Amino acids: CASSIQGYTEAFF.

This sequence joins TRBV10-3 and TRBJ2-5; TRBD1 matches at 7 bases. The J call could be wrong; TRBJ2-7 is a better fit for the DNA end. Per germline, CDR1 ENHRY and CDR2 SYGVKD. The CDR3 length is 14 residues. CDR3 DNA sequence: TGTGCCATCAGTGAGTTTAGCAGGGGGAACGAGCAGTACTTC. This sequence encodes CAISEFSRGNEQYF.

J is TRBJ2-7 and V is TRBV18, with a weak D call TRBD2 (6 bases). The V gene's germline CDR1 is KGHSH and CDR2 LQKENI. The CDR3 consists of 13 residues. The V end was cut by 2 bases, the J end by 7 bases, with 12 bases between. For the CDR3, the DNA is TGTGCCAGCTCACCATCGGGGGAGAGAGAGCAGTACTTC. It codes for CASSPSGEREQYF.

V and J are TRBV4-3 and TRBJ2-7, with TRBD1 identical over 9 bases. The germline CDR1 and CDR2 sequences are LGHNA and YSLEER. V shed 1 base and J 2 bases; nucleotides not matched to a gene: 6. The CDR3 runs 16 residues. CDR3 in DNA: TGCGCCAGCAGCCAAGTCCCCGGGACAGGGACCTACGAGCAGTACTTC. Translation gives CASSQVPGTGTYEQYF.

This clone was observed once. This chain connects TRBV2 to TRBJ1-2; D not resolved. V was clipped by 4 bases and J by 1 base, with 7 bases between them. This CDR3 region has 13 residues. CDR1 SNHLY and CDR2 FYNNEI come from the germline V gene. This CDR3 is CASSGGSNYGYTF. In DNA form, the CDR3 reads TGTGCCAGCAGTGGCGGCAGTAACTATGGCTACACCTTC.

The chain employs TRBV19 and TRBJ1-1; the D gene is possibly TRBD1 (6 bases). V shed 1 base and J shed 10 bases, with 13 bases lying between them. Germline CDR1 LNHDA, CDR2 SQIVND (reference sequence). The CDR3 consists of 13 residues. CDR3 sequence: CASSIANRDPAFF. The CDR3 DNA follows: TGTGCCAGTAGTATAGCGAACAGGGACCCAGCTTTCTTT. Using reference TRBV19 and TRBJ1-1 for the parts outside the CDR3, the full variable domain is DGGITQSPKYLFRKEGQNVTLSCEQNLNHDAMYWYRQDPGQGLRLIYYSQIVNDFQKGDIAEGYSVSREKKESFPLTVTSAQKNPTAFYLCASSIANRDPAFFGQGTRLTVV.

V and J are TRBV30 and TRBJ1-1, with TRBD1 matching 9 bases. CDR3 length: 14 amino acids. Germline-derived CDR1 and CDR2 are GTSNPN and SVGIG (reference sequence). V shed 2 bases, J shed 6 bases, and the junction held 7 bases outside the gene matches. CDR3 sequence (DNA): TGTGCCTGGAGTCTGCTGGGACAGGGTGCTGAAGCTTTCTTT. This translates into CAWSLLGQGAEAFF.

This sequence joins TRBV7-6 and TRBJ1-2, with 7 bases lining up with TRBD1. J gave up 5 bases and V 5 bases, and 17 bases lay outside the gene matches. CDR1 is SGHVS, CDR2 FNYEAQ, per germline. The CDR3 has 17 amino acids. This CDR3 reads CASSIDGTDLEGYGYTF. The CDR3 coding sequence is TGTGCCAGCAGCATCGACGGGACAGACCTCGAAGGTTATGGCTACACCTTC.

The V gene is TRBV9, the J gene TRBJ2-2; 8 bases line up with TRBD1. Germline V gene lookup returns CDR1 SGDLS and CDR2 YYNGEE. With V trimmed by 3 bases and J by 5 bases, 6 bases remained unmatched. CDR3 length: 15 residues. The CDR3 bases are TGTGCCAGCAGCGCTCGGGACAGGAGAACCGGGGAGCTGTTTTTT. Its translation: CASSARDRRTGELFF. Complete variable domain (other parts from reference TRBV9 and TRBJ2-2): DSGVTQTPKHLITATGQRVTLRCSPRSGDLSVYWYQQSLDQGLQFLIQYYNGEERAKGNILERFSAQQFPDLHSELNLSSLELGDSALYFCASSARDRRTGELFFGEGSRLTVL.

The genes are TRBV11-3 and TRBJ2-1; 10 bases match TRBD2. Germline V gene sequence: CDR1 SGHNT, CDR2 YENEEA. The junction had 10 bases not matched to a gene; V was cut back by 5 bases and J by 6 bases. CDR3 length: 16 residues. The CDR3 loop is CASSLNPTSGINEQFF. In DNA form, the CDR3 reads TGTGCCAGCAGCCTCAACCCCACTAGCGGGATCAATGAGCAGTTCTTC.

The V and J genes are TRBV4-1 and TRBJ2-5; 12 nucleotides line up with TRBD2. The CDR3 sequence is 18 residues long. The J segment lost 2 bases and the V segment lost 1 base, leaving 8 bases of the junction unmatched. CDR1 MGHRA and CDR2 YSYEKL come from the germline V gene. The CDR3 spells CASSQGPSGGAGQETQYF. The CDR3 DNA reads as TGCGCCAGCAGCCAAGGTCCTAGCGGGGGGGCCGGGCAAGAGACCCAGTACTTC.

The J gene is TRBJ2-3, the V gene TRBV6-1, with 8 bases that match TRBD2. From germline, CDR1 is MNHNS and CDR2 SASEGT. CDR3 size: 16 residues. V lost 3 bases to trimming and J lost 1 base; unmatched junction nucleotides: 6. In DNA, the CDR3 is TGTGCCAGCAGTGATTTTTCGCGGGGGGGCACAGATACGCAGTATTTT. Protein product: CASSDFSRGGTDTQYF.

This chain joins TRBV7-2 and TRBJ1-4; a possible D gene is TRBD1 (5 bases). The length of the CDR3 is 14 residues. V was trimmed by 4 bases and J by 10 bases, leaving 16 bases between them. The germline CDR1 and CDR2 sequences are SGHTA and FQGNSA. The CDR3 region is CASSSGGLIRKLFF. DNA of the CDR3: TGTGCCAGCAGCTCCGGGGGATTGATTAGAAAACTGTTTTTT.

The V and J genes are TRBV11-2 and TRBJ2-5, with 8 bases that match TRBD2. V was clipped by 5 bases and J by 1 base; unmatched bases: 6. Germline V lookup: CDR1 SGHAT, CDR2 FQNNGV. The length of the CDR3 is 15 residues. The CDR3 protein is CASSLQGLVQETQYF. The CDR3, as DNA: TGTGCCAGCAGCCTCCAGGGACTAGTCCAAGAGACCCAGTACTTC.

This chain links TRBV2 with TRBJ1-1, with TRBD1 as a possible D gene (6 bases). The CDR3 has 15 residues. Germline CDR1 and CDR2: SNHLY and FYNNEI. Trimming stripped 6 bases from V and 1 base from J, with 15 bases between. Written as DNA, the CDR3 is TGTGCCAGCAGGGAAACAGGGTTAGGGAACACTGAAGCTTTCTTT. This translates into CASRETGLGNTEAFF.

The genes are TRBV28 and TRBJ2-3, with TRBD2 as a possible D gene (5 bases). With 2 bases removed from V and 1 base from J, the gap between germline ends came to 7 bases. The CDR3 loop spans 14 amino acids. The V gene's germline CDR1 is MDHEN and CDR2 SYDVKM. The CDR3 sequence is CASSLAGGTDTQYF. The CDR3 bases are TGTGCCAGCAGTTTAGCGGGCGGCACAGATACGCAGTATTTT.

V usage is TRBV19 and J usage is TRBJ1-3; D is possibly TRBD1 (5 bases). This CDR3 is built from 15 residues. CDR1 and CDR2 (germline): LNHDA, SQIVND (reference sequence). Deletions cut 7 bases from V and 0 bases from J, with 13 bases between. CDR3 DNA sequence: TGTGCCAGTACAGGGATGGGGTCCTCTGGAAACACCATATATTTT. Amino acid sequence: CASTGMGSSGNTIYF.